The source of this T cell receptor beta chain is a study of T cell repertoires in cytomegalovirus infection. TCRdb independently ran MiXCR on the reads; one entry per CDR3 protein. The table lists under 800,000 distinct CDR3 sequences, around 24% of them singletons, with roughly 8% in the top ten. The V end lost 5 bases, the J end lost 0 bases, and 10 bases lay between the germline ends. The CDR3 extends over 13 amino acids. Germline V gene data show CDR1 as SQVTM and CDR2 as ANQGSEA. Study-level results: Within the response measured ex vivo, HLA-C-restricted CMV-specific TCR beta clonotypes were dominant.

A remark on this clonotype: Its antigen is not identified.

This TCR came from a human donor in good health (CMV status not recorded). Some clones in this sample may be carry-over from other donors' samples. Sequences were obtained from CD8+ T cells from PBMCs. The gene calls are TRBV29-1 and TRBJ2-5, with no clear D. Here the CDR3 DNA reads TGCAGCGTTTTACAGCCAAACCAAGAGACCCAGTACTTC. It is translated as CSVLQPNQETQYF.